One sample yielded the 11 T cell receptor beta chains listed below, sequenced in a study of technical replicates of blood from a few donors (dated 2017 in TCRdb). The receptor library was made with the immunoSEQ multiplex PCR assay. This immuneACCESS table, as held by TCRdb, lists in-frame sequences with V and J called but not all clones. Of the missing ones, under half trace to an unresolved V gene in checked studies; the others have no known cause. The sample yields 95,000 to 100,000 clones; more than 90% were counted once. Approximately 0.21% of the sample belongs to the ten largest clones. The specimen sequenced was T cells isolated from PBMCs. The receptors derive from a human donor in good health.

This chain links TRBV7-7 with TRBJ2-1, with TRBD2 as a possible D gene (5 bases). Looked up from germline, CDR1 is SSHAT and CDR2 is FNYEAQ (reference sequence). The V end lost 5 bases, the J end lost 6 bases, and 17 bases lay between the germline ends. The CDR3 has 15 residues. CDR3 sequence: CASSVERVGSNEQFF. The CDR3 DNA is TGTGCCAGCAGCGTAGAAAGGGTAGGGAGCAATGAGCAGTTCTTC. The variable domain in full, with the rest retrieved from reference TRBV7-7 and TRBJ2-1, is GAGVSQSPRYKVTKRGQDVTLRCDPISSHATLYWYQQALGQGPEFLTYFNYEAQPDKSGLPSDRFSAERPEGSISTLTIQRTEQRDSAMYRCASSVERVGSNEQFFGPGTRLTVL.

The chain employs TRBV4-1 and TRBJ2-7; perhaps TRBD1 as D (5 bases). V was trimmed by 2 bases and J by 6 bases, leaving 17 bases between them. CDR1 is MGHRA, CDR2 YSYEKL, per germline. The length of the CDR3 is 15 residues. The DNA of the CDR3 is TGCGCCAGCAGCCAACGAAGCAGGGTTAGGGGCGAGCAGTACTTC. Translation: CASSQRSRVRGEQYF.

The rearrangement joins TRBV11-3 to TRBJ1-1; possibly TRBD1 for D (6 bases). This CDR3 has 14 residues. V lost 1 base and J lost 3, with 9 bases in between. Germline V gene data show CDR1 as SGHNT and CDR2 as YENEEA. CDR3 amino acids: CASSLVAGDTEAFF. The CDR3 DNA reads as TGTGCCAGCAGCTTAGTAGCAGGGGACACTGAAGCTTTCTTT.

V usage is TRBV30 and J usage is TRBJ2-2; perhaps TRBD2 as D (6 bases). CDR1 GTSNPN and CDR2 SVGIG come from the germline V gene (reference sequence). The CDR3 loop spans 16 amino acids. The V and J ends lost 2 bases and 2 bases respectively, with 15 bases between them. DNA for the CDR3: TGTGCCTGGAGTAAAAGAGGGAGGCTTAACACCGGGGAGCTGTTTTTT. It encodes CAWSKRGRLNTGELFF.

The CDR3 sequence is CASSAISTGRDGYTF. The CDR3 nucleotides are TGTGCCAGCAGCGCGATCAGCACAGGGCGCGATGGCTACACCTTC. V and J are TRBV9 and TRBJ1-2; TRBD1 might be the D (6 bases). CDR3 length: 15 amino acids. Between the trimmed V and J ends, which lost 3 bases and 6 bases, there was a span of 18 bases. Germline lookup yields CDR1 SGDLS and CDR2 YYNGEE.

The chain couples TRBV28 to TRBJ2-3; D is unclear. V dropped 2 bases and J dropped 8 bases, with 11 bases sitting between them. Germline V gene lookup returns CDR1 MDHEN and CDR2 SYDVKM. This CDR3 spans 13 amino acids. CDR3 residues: CASSLTSTRTQYF. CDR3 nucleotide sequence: TGTGCCAGCAGTTTAACTTCCACCCGTACGCAGTATTTT. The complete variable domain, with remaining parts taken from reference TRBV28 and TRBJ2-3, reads DVKVTQSSRYLVKRTGEKVFLECVQDMDHENMFWYRQDPGLGLRLIYFSYDVKMKEKGDIPEGYSVSREKKERFSLILESASTNQTSMYLCASSLTSTRTQYFGPGTRLTVL.

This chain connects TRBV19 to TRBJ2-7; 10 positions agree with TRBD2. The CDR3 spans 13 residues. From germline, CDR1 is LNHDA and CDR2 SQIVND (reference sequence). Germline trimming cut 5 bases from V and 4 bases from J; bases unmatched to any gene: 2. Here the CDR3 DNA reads TGTGCCAGTAGTGCTAGCGGGGGATACGAGCAGTACTTC. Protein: CASSASGGYEQYF.

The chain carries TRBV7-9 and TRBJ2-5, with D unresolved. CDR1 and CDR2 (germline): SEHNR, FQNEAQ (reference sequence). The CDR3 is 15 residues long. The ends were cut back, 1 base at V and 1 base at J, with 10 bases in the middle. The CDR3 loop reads CASSLDRPGQETQYF. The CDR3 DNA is TGTGCCAGCAGCTTAGACCGGCCAGGCCAAGAGACCCAGTACTTC.

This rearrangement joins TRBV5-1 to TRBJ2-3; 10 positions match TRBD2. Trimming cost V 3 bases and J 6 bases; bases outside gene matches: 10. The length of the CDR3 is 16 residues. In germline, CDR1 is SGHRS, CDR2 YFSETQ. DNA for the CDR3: TGCGCCAGCAGCTCGGAAGGACTAGCGGTTGGGGATACGCAGTATTTT. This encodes CASSSEGLAVGDTQYF.

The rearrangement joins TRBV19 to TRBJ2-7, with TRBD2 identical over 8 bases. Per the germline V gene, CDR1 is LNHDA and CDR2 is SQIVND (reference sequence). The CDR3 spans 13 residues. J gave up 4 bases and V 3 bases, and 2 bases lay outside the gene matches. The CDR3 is CASSIRLAYEQYF. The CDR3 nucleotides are TGTGCCAGTAGTATTAGACTAGCGTACGAGCAGTACTTC.

The CDR3 is CASSQDAHSGLPNYEQYF. DNA for the CDR3: TGCGCCAGCAGCCAAGACGCCCATTCGGGACTCCCTAACTACGAGCAGTACTTC. This sequence joins TRBV4-1 and TRBJ2-7; D might be TRBD2 (6 bases). Trimming pared 0 bases from V and 3 bases from J, leaving 21 bases between. The V gene's germline CDR1 is MGHRA and CDR2 YSYEKL. The CDR3 has 18 amino acids.